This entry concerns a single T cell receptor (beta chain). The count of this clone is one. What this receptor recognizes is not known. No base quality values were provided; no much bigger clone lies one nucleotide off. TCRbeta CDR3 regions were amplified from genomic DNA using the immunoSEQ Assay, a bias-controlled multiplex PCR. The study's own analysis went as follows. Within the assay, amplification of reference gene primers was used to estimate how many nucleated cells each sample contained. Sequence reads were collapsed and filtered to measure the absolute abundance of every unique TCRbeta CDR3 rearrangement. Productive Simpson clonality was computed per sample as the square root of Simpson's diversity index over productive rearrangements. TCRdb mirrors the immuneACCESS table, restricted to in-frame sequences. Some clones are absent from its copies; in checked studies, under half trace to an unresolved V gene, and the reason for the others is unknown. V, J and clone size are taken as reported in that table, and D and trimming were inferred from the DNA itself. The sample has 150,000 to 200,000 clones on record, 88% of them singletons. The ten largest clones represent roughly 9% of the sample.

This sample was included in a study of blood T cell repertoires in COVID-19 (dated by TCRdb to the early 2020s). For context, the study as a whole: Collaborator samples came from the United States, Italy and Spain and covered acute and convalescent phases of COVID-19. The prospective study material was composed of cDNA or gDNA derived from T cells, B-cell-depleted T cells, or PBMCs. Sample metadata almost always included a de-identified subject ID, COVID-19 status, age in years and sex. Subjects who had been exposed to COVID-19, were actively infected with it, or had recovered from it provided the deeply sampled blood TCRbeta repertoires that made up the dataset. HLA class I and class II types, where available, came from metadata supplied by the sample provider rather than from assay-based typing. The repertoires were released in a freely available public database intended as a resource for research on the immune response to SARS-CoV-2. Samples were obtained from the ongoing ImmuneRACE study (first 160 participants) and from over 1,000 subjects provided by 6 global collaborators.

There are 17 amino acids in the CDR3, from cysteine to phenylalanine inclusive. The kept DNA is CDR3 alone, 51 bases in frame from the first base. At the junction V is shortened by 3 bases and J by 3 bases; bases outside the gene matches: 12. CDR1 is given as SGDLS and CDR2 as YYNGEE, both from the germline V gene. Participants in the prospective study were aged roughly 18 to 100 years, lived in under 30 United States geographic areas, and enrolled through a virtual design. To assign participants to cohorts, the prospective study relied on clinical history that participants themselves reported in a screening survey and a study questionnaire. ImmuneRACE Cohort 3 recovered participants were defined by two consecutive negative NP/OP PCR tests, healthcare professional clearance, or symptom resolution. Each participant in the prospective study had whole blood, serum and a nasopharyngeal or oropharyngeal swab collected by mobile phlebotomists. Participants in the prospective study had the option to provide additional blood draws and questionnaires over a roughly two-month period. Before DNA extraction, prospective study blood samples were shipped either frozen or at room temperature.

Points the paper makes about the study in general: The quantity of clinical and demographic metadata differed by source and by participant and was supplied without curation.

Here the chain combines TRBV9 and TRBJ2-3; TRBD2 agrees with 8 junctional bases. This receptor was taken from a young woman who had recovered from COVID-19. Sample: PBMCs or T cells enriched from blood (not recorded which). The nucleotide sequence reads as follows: TGTGCCAGCAGCGGCACGGGGGGGCCGAGAGGGACAGATACGCAGTATTTT. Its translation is CASSGTGGPRGTDTQYF.